This T cell receptor (beta chain) was documented in a study of cytomegalovirus exposure and HLA in healthy donors. Study at large: Approximately 190 million T cells yielded some 100 million unique TCR beta sequences, as an earlier analysis found. Unique TCRs numbering about 85 million, obtained from HLA-typed donors, made up an early data release. Study-level findings and limits: V- and J-gene trimming in TCR beta was tied to a missense DCLRE1C variant by an analysis performed later.

Of note for this clone: The antigen is not known.

PCR involved 60 Vbeta and 13 Jbeta primers. This table comes from immunoSEQ multiplex PCR, and its TCRdb copy is limited to in-frame clones, with some not included. The sample has 100,000 to 150,000 clones, 80% seen once. CDR1 and CDR2 from the germline V gene are SGHAT and FQNNGV. This CDR3 is built from 15 residues. V shed 4 bases, J shed 5 bases, and the junction held 7 bases outside the gene matches. The rearrangement uses TRBV11-2 and TRBJ1-2; TRBD1 agrees at 10 bases. The receptor comes from a man under 40 in good health and CMV-seropositive. Sequencing was performed on PBMCs. DNA of the CDR3: TGTGCCAGCAGCTCCTCGTGGGACAGGGGTTATGGCTACACCTTC. Translating it yields CASSSSWDRGYGYTF.